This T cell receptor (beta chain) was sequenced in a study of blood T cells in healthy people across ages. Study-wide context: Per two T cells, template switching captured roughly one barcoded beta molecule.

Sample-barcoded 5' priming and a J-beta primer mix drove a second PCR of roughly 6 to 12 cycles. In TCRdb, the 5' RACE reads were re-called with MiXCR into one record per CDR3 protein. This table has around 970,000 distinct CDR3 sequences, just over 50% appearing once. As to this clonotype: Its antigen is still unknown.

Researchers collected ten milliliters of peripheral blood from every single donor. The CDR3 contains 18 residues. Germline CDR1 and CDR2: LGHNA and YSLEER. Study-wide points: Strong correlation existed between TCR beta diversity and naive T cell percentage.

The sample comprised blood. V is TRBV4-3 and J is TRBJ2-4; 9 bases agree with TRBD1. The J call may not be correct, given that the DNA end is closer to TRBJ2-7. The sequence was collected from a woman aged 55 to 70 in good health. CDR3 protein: CASSQERRRDRVAYEQYF. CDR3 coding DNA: TGCGCCAGCAGCCAAGAACGAAGACGGGACAGGGTGGCCTACGAGCAGTACTTC.